The 2 T cell receptor beta chains below come from one sample, sequenced in a study of control samples from healthy donors and cancer patients. The protocol was immunoSEQ multiplex PCR, while the TCRdb copy is restricted to in-frame clones and leaves out a portion. The top ten clones hold around 1.1% of a sample with roughly 120,000 clones, 80% to 90% of them seen once. Sequencing was performed on PBMCs. Every receptor here comes from a woman in her 50s with colorectal cancer.

V and J are TRBV2 and TRBJ1-5; D remains ambiguous. From germline, CDR1 is SNHLY and CDR2 FYNNEI. The V gene lost 4 bases and the J gene lost 0 bases, with 10 bases spanning the gap. This CDR3 has 15 amino acids. CDR3 sequence reads: CASSGESYSNQPQHF. The CDR3 DNA reads as TGTGCCAGCAGTGGAGAAAGTTATAGCAATCAGCCCCAGCATTTT.

V and J are TRBV6-6 and TRBJ1-1; 8 nucleotides align to TRBD1. Germline trimming cut 2 bases from V and 7 bases from J; bases unmatched to any gene: 9. The CDR3 is 15 residues long. The germline CDR1 and CDR2 sequences are MNHNY and SVGAGI (reference sequence). CDR3 DNA: TGTGCCAGCAGTTACAGGCCCGGGACAGGTGATGAAGCTTTCTTT. It translates to CASSYRPGTGDEAFF.